This T cell receptor (beta chain) was profiled in a study of long-term antiretroviral therapy in people with HIV. The study, taken as a whole, reports: Missing from the dataset were any data on ART adherence, viral resistance or therapy changes. The range of CDR3 lengths in HIV repertoires proved narrower than that found in controls. Diversity increased after ART yet remained lower than in transplant donor controls. Blood dating 2004 to 2017 may reflect older ART regimens.

Researchers ran immunoSEQ v3.0 at survey level. Measured with immunoSEQ multiplex PCR; TCRdb has only the in-frame clones, and not every one. The table has 15,000 to 20,000 clones, 60% to 80% seen once; the top ten hold roughly 15%. Comments on this clone: Its target is not known.

V gave up 5 bases and J gave up 2 bases; unmatched junction bases: 7. The CDR3 is made up of 15 amino acids. CDR1 and CDR2 from the germline V gene are PRHDT and FYEKMQ (reference sequence). The chain recombines TRBV13 with TRBJ2-3; 7 bases match TRBD2. This clonotype was obtained from a woman in her fifties or sixties with HIV. The material was unsorted PBMCs, obtained 1.5 years before starting antiretroviral therapy. The CDR3 DNA follows: TGTGCCAGCAGCAATGGGGACTACCTCACAGATACGCAGTATTTT. It encodes CASSNGDYLTDTQYF.